The clone carrying this TCR beta chain occurred once. Antigen unknown. The germline V gene has CDR1 SGHRS and CDR2 YFSETQ. The ends lost 2 bases at V and 6 bases at J; junction bases unmatched: 2. The CDR3 extends over 15 amino acids. The sample belongs to a study of Ad26.COV2.S vaccination and SARS-CoV-2 variants. As for the study in general: Among those in the COV1001 Ad26.COV2.S trial arm was the donor. By the intramuscular route, Ad26.COV2.S was given once, or twice 56 days apart.

The treatment denotes: about 20 received Ad26.COV2.S at low or high dose, single or two shots; roughly five received placebo; per-sample allocation not given. After the first vaccine or placebo injection, samples were drawn on day 63. Broader study findings: Whether participants received vaccine or placebo, their non-spike TCR breadth was similar.

TCRdb keeps only in-frame clones here, not all; method: immunoSEQ multiplex PCR. This sample has around 400,000 clones, with around 89% found just once. The V gene is TRBV5-1, the J gene TRBJ1-6; TRBD1 matches at 10 bases. This clonotype originated in a person aged 18-65 years who received the Ad26.COV2.S COVID-19 vaccine or a placebo. The material was peripheral blood, obtained in a trial of Ad26.COV2.S vaccine versus placebo. CDR3 bases: TGCGCCAGCAGCTTTGGGGACAGGGGTAATTCACCCCTCCACTTT. Its translation is CASSFGDRGNSPLHF.